Presented here are 22 T cell receptor beta chains from one specimen sequenced in a study of tumor and adjacent non-tumor tissue in lung cancer. No cell sorting was done before RNA was extracted from the tissue. The library came from three nested PCR rounds adapted from ARM-PCR protocols. TCRdb used MiXCR to reprocess the multiplex PCR reads, holding one entry per CDR3 protein. The sample contains 220,000 or so distinct CDR3 sequences, about 76% of which appear only once. The sequenced sample was lung tumor tissue. The receptors originated from a man aged 55 to 70 with non-small cell lung cancer.

The gene calls are TRBV6-1 and TRBJ1-4; maybe TRBD1 (5 bases). This CDR3 region has 15 residues. The V gene lost 1 base and the J gene lost 1 base, with 7 bases spanning the gap. Germline V gives CDR1 MNHNS, CDR2 SASEGT. CDR3 sequence (DNA): TGTGCCAGCAGTGAAGTAAGGGGAACTAATGAAAAACTGTTTTTT. Its translation is CASSEVRGTNEKLFF.

This chain connects TRBV29-1 to TRBJ2-7; 7 positions agree with TRBD2. The V and J ends lost 3 bases and 13 bases, in that order; junction bases with no gene match: 15. The germline V gene has CDR1 SQVTM and CDR2 ANQGSEA. The CDR3 has 13 residues. The CDR3 here is CSVDETSWTGQYF. Written as DNA, the CDR3 is TGCAGCGTTGACGAGACTAGCTGGACTGGGCAATACTTC.

Details on this clonotype: The junction departs from the called germline gene at one end, perhaps through a read error. The genes are TRBV4-2 and TRBJ2-7; unclear D gene. Germline lookup yields CDR1 LGHNA and CDR2 YNFKEQ. The CDR3 runs to 14 residues. The CDR3 spells CASSQDLSALEQYF. In DNA form, the CDR3 reads TGTGCCAGTAGCCAAGATTTGAGTGCCCTGGAGCAGTACTTC.

V and J are TRBV20-1 and TRBJ2-1, with 8 nucleotides matching TRBD1. The CDR3 sequence is 13 residues long. Trimming at V came to 5 bases and at J to 11 bases, leaving 11 bases not matched to a gene. CDR1 is DFQATT, CDR2 SNEGSKA, per germline (reference sequence). The DNA for the CDR3 is TGCAGTGCTGTCCTGACAGGGGTGGGTAAGCAGTTCTTC. Its translation is CSAVLTGVGKQFF.

This clonotype was seen a single time. An end of the junction does not agree with germline; a read error may underlie this. This CDR3 is CARSSTDRGQPQHF. Here the CDR3 DNA reads TGTGCCAGGAGTTCCACTGACCGGGGTCAGCCCCAGCATTTT. This chain connects TRBV12-3 or TRBV12-4 to TRBJ1-5, with D hard to call. The CDR3 loop spans 14 amino acids.

This clonotype qualifies as medium-sized. The rearrangement links TRBV6-1 to TRBJ2-1; 7 positions match TRBD2. V shed 6 bases and J 5 bases; nucleotides not matched to a gene: 4. Germline V gene data show CDR1 as MNHNS and CDR2 as SASEGT. This CDR3 spans 13 amino acids. CDR3 residues: CASRAGVNNEQFF. The CDR3 DNA sequence: TGTGCCAGCAGGGCGGGGGTGAACAATGAGCAGTTCTTC.

At least ten counts were recorded for this clonotype. The chain employs TRBV6-5 and TRBJ2-7; D unresolved. This CDR3 contains 14 residues. Germline V gene lookup returns CDR1 MNHEY and CDR2 SVGAGI. The V and J ends lost 0 bases and 1 base respectively, with 7 bases between them. This chain's CDR3 is CASSYSSGSYEQYF. The CDR3 DNA follows: TGTGCCAGCAGTTACTCATCAGGTTCCTACGAGCAGTACTTC.

About this clonotype itself: The conserved phenylalanine or tryptophan normally closing the CDR3 is absent here, so this likely arose from a read error. J is TRBJ2-7 and V is TRBV20-1; 7 bases fit TRBD2. V lost 5 bases and J lost 5; bases outside the gene matches: 21. Looked up from germline, CDR1 is DFQATT and CDR2 is SNEGSKA (reference sequence). The CDR3 is 17 amino acids. CDR3 loop: CSASIPSPSGRRNEQYS. CDR3 bases: TGCAGTGCTTCGATACCCTCCCCATCCGGGAGGCGGAACGAGCAGTACTCC.

Regarding this clonotype: An end of the junction does not agree with germline; a read error may underlie this. The V and J genes are TRBV11-2 and TRBJ2-7; D perhaps matches TRBD2 (6 bases). Germline V gene lookup returns CDR1 SGHAT and CDR2 FQNNGV. CDR3 length: 16 residues. In DNA form, the CDR3 reads TGTGCGAGCAGCCTTATGCCGGGAGAGGGGCCCTACGAGCAGTACTTC. Its translation is CASSLMPGEGPYEQYF. The variable domain in full, completed from reference TRBV11-2 and TRBJ2-7, reads EAGVAQSPRYKIIEKRQSVAFWCNPISGHATLYWYQQILGQGPKLLIQFQNNGVVDDSQLPKDRFSAERLKGVDSTLKIQPAKLEDSAVYLCASSLMPGEGPYEQYFGPGTRLTVT.

To note about this clonotype: This may be a read error, as it is one base from a much larger clone. This chain uses TRBV6-2 or TRBV6-3 with TRBJ1-5, with D unclear. CDR1 and CDR2 from the germline V gene are MNHEY and SVGEGT. This CDR3 comprises 13 residues. The CDR3 sequence is CATSYSNTQPQHF. The CDR3 bases are TGTGCCACCAGTTACTCGAATACCCAGCCCCAGCATTTT.

This sequence joins TRBV19 and TRBJ1-1; a weak D match, TRBD1 (5 bases). The germline CDR1 and CDR2 sequences are LNHDA and SQIVND (reference sequence). The CDR3 has 14 amino acids. Trimming shortened V by 3 bases and J by 8 bases, and 16 bases separated the two germline ends. The CDR3 nucleotides read TGTGCCAGTAGTATGGGACTAACCAGGGCGGAAGCTTTCTTT. Amino acids: CASSMGLTRAEAFF.

With respect to this clonotype: A read error may explain this, as a much larger clone is one base away. The genes are TRBV6-5 and TRBJ1-2, with unresolved D. The germline V gene has CDR1 MNHEY and CDR2 SVGAGI. This CDR3 is built from 13 residues. CDR3 protein: CASSYEFSYGYIF. CDR3 DNA: TGTGCCAGCAGTTACGAGTTTTCCTATGGCTACATCTTC.

Details on this clonotype: Because the CDR3's place on the DNA is in doubt, the DNA is left out and the CDR3 is given as listed by TCRdb. The chain links TRBV11-2 to TRBJ2-5; the listed D gene, TRBD2, was not tested against the DNA. The CDR3 totals 17 residues, both ends included. In germline, CDR1 is SGHAT, CDR2 FQNNGV. The CDR3 here is CASSPWGSGTLKETHYF.

This clonotype has only a few counts. The J gene is TRBJ2-6, the V gene TRBV30, with D hard to call. The CDR3 length is 12 residues. V lost 6 bases and J lost 1, with 4 bases in between. Germline lookup yields CDR1 GTSNPN and CDR2 SVGIG (reference sequence). The CDR3 loop is CACASGANVLTF. The CDR3 bases are TGTGCCTGCGCTTCTGGGGCCAACGTCCTGACTTTC.

As regards this clonotype: A much larger clone lies one base from this, so it may be a read error. The CDR3 is CASSTLSSGRSHEQYF. Written as DNA, the CDR3 is TGTGCCAGCAGTACCCTGAGTAGCGGGAGAAGCCACGAGCAGTACTTC. This chain uses TRBV6-2 or TRBV6-3 with TRBJ2-7, with 9 bases matching TRBD2. Unmatched junction bases numbered 13, after V lost 5 bases and J lost 5 bases. The CDR3 totals 16 residues. Germline V gene data show CDR1 as MNHEY and CDR2 as SVGEGT.

The rearrangement uses TRBV20-1 and TRBJ2-7; D gene ambiguous. The CDR3 loop spans 13 amino acids. Germline V gives CDR1 DFQATT, CDR2 SNEGSKA (reference sequence). V was shortened by 7 bases and J by 6 bases, with 19 bases between the two germline ends. The CDR3 sequence: CSVRARVVSEQYF. The CDR3 DNA reads TGCAGTGTTAGGGCTAGGGTGGTTTCCGAGCAGTACTTC.

The sample holds a few counts of this clonotype. J is TRBJ1-2 and V is TRBV20-1; D ambiguous. V was cut by 1 base and J by 7 bases, with 13 bases left in between. CDR1 is DFQATT and CDR2 is SNEGSKA in the germline V gene (reference sequence). The CDR3 runs 13 residues. CDR3 amino acids: CSARVPLRAGYTF. The CDR3 region has the DNA TGCAGTGCTAGAGTACCGTTACGAGCTGGCTACACCTTC.

This clonotype was observed a handful of times. The chain employs TRBV20-1 and TRBJ1-6; TRBD1 is a possible D gene (6 bases). The CDR3 totals 14 residues. Trimming left V 5 bases short and J 7 bases short, with 15 bases between. Germline V gene sequence: CDR1 DFQATT, CDR2 SNEGSKA (reference sequence). The DNA of the CDR3 is TGCAGTGCTCCCCACAGGGTATCCAATTCACCCCTCCACTTT. Translated: CSAPHRVSNSPLHF.

The gene calls are TRBV20-1 and TRBJ2-3; TRBD1 is a possible D gene (6 bases). CDR3 length equals 16 residues. Germline assignment: CDR1 DFQATT and CDR2 SNEGSKA (reference sequence). Trimming left V 2 bases short and J 5 bases short, with 20 bases between. The CDR3 bases are TGCAGTGCTAGACTCGGCGATTCCAGGGGCGGAGATACGCAGTATTTT. It specifies CSARLGDSRGGDTQYF.

The sample holds one count of this clonotype. The junction differs from germline at one of its ends, possibly a read error. The chain uses TRBV30 and TRBJ2-7; D unresolved. The CDR3 covers 13 residues. Looked up from germline, CDR1 is GTSNPN and CDR2 is SVGIG (reference sequence). In DNA, the CDR3 is TGTGCCTGGAGTTCTAGTGGCTCCTACGAGCAGTATTTC. Its translation: CAWSSSGSYEQYF.

To note about this clonotype: Germline and junction disagree at one end, which may indicate a read error. CDR3 loop: CASSFGLNTGELLF. Here the CDR3 DNA reads TGTGCCAGCAGTTTCGGTCTGAACACCGGGGAGCTGTTATTT. This sequence joins TRBV12-3 or TRBV12-4 and TRBJ2-2; D is perhaps TRBD2 (5 bases). CDR3 length: 14 residues.

Details on this clonotype: One end of the junction fails to match germline, which may point to a read error. The chain employs TRBV5-6 and TRBJ2-7; TRBD2 is a possible D gene (5 bases). The CDR3 consists of 12 residues. The germline CDR1 and CDR2 sequences are SGHDT and YYEEEE. This CDR3 reads CANSFRDYEQYF. The CDR3 region has the DNA TGTGCCAACAGCTTCCGGGACTACGAGCAGTACTTC.